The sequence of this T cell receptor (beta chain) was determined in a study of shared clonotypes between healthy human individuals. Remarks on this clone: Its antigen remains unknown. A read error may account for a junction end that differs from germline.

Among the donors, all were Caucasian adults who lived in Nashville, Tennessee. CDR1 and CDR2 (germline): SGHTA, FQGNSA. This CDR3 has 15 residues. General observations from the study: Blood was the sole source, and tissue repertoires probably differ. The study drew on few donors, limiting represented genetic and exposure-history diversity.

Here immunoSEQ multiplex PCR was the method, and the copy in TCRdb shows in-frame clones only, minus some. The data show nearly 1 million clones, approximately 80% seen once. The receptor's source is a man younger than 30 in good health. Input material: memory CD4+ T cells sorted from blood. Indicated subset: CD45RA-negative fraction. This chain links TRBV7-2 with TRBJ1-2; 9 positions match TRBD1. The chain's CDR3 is CASTLEGDRVYGYTF. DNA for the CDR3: TGTGCCAGCACCTTAGAGGGGGACAGGGTCTATGGCTACACCTTC.